Listed here are 27 T cell receptor beta chains from one sample, sequenced in a study of persistence of HIV-infected CD4 T cells (dated by TCRdb to 2019 to 2021). Taken with the paper, the label for treatment or condition translates to: suppressive antiretroviral therapy. A pool of overlapping HIV-1 Gag 15-mer peptides, at around 1 ug per peptide per mL, was used to stimulate the cells. Memory CD4+ T cells that did not respond, being CD40L-negative, CD69-negative and CD45RO-high, were sorted as memory populations depleted of antigen-responding cells. The immunoSEQ hsTCRB assay version 4, run in survey mode, was used to sequence TCRbeta repertoires from genomic DNA. TCRdb limited this immuneACCESS table to in-frame rearrangements with V and J called. A share of clones is missing; checked studies link under half to unresolved V genes, and the rest is unexplained. For this sample the table gives 38,000 or so clones, of which 85% to 90% were detected only once. About 5% of the sample belongs to the ten largest clones.

These receptors are not linked to any known antigen. The sample was cultured CD4+ T cells from PBMCs, taken from a patient who received antiretroviral therapy. In the paper's terms, the cell subset or site label means: CD40L-CD69- CD45RO-high memory CD4 T cells not responding to Gag peptides. The receptors here all came from an adult with HIV. The donor label of this sample is uncertain.

The rearrangement uses TRBV9 and TRBJ2-7; D remains ambiguous. V was trimmed by 2 bases and J by 4 bases, leaving 16 bases between them. CDR1 is SGDLS and CDR2 is YYNGEE in the germline V gene. CDR3 length equals 15 residues. CDR3: CASSVGRSATYEQYF. The CDR3 DNA follows: TGTGCCAGCAGCGTCGGCCGCAGTGCGACTTACGAGCAGTACTTC.

This clone is medium-sized by share. The V call is TRBV5-1, the J call TRBJ2-7, with D hard to call. Germline V gives CDR1 SGHRS, CDR2 YFSETQ. The V and J ends lost 0 bases and 2 bases respectively, with 15 bases between them. This CDR3 is built from 16 residues. The CDR3 DNA reads as TGCGCCAGCAGCTTGGGGGTGGGCCAGATCGCCTACGAGCAGTACTTC. Translated: CASSLGVGQIAYEQYF. Drawing the rest from reference TRBV5-1 and TRBJ2-7, the complete variable domain is KAGVTQTPRYLIKTRGQQVTLSCSPISGHRSVSWYQQTPGQGLQFLFEYFSETQRNKGNFPGRFSGRQFSNSRSEMNVSTLELGDSALYLCASSLGVGQIAYEQYFGPGTRLTVT.

The chain recombines TRBV9 with TRBJ1-2; no clear D. The V and J ends lost 0 bases and 6 bases respectively, with 15 bases between them. The CDR3 sequence is 15 residues long. The germline V gene has CDR1 SGDLS and CDR2 YYNGEE. CDR3 residues: CASSVGRRASDGYTF. CDR3 DNA sequence: TGTGCCAGCAGCGTAGGAAGAAGGGCTTCGGATGGCTACACCTTC.

The chain uses TRBV11-1 and TRBJ2-7; 10 bases line up with TRBD1. The CDR3 is 14 amino acids. The J segment lost 5 bases and the V segment lost 1 base, leaving 2 bases of the junction unmatched. Germline V lookup: CDR1 SGHAT, CDR2 FQDESV (reference sequence). CDR3 protein: CASSLGTGGNEQYF. For the CDR3, the DNA is TGTGCCAGCAGCTTAGGGACAGGGGGTAACGAGCAGTACTTC. Filled out from reference TRBV11-1 and TRBJ2-7, the complete variable domain reads EAEVAQSPRYKITEKSQAVAFWCDPISGHATLYWYRQILGQGPELLVQFQDESVVDDSQLPKDRFSAERLKGVDSTLKIQPAELGDSAMYLCASSLGTGGNEQYFGPGTRLTVT.

This chain uses TRBV19 with TRBJ2-3, with a possible D match to TRBD1 (6 bases). There are 16 residues in the CDR3. CDR1 and CDR2 (germline): LNHDA, SQIVND (reference sequence). The V end was cut by 4 bases, the J end by 1 base, with 15 bases between. CDR3 bases: TGTGCCAGTAGTACTCTCAGGGGCTGGGGCACAGATACGCAGTATTTT. Protein sequence: CASSTLRGWGTDTQYF.

V is TRBV28 and J is TRBJ1-1; maybe TRBD1 (6 bases). The CDR3 covers 12 residues. V was clipped by 7 bases and J by 5 bases, with 11 bases between them. Per germline, CDR1 MDHEN and CDR2 SYDVKM. The CDR3 nucleotides are TGTGCCAGCACTAGACAGGAGACTGAAGCTTTCTTT. This codes for CASTRQETEAFF.

The chain has TRBV27 and TRBJ2-1; 15 nucleotides line up with TRBD2. Trimming took 6 bases from V and 5 from J; bases not matched to a gene: 11. Germline CDR1 reads MNHEY; CDR2 reads SMNVEV (reference sequence). This CDR3 has 18 amino acids. The CDR3 reads CASSRIGTSGGSDNEQFF. CDR3 in DNA: TGTGCCAGCAGCCGAATCGGGACTAGCGGGGGGTCGGACAATGAGCAGTTCTTC.

This clone was seen a handful of times. The chain links TRBV3-1 (or the pseudogene TRBV3-2) to TRBJ1-6; D gene uncertain. Trimming took off 4 bases at V and 5 bases at J, with 9 bases between the two ends. This CDR3 has 14 amino acids. Germline CDR1 reads LGHDT; CDR2 reads YNNKEL (reference sequence). CDR3 sequence reads: CASSLREDNSPLHF. The CDR3 nucleotides are TGTGCCAGCAGCCTCCGGGAAGATAATTCACCCCTCCACTTT.

The genes are TRBV3-1 (or the pseudogene TRBV3-2) and TRBJ1-2, with TRBD1 identical over 7 bases. This CDR3 is 15 amino acids long. Germline V gene data show CDR1 as LGHDT and CDR2 as YNNKEL (reference sequence). V was pared by 4 bases and J by 7 bases, with 12 bases of the junction left unmatched. The CDR3 region has the DNA TGTGCCAGCAGCCGTAGAACCGGGACAGAGGCTGGCTACACCTTC. Its translation: CASSRRTGTEAGYTF.

V and J are TRBV27 and TRBJ1-6; weak D call: TRBD1 (6 bases). Between the trimmed V and J ends, which lost 5 bases and 9 bases, there was a span of 17 bases. The CDR3 length is 15 residues. From germline, CDR1 is MNHEY and CDR2 SMNVEV (reference sequence). CDR3 protein: CASSPGNRGGSPLHF. The CDR3 DNA reads as TGTGCCAGCAGTCCAGGGAACCGAGGGGGTTCACCCCTCCACTTT.

V gene TRBV29-1 combines with J gene TRBJ2-3; TRBD2 is a possible D gene (6 bases). Trimming took off 4 bases at V and 1 base at J, with 9 bases between the two ends. The CDR3 is made up of 13 amino acids. CDR1 and CDR2 from the germline V gene are SQVTM and ANQGSEA. The CDR3: CSVARGGTDTQYF. The DNA of the CDR3 is TGCAGCGTTGCGCGCGGGGGCACAGATACGCAGTATTTT.

The DNA of the CDR3 is TGTGCCAGCAGTTATAGCACAGATACGCAGTATTTT. It codes for CASSYSTDTQYF. The chain is built from TRBV2 and TRBJ2-3; D is uncertain. The V end lost 5 bases, the J end lost 0 bases, and 3 bases lay between the germline ends. The CDR3 extends over 12 amino acids. Germline V gene sequence: CDR1 SNHLY, CDR2 FYNNEI.

The chain has TRBV27 and TRBJ2-7, with TRBD1 matching 8 bases. CDR3 length: 16 residues. V lost 5 bases to trimming and J lost 2 bases; unmatched junction nucleotides: 11. The germline V gene has CDR1 MNHEY and CDR2 SMNVEV (reference sequence). The CDR3 reads CASSLITGQATYEQYF. CDR3 in DNA: TGTGCCAGCAGTCTGATAACGGGACAGGCTACCTACGAGCAGTACTTC.

CDR3 region: CASSLEGRSNSPLHF. The CDR3 bases are TGCGCCAGCAGCTTGGAGGGGCGAAGTAATTCACCCCTCCACTTT. This chain connects TRBV5-1 to TRBJ1-6; a possible D gene is TRBD1 (5 bases). From germline, CDR1 is SGHRS and CDR2 YFSETQ. The CDR3 is 15 residues long. The V end was cut by 0 bases, the J end by 6 bases, with 10 bases between.

Concerning this clone: The CDR3 does not close with the conserved phenylalanine or tryptophan, likely indicating a read error. No DNA is shown, since the ends of the CDR3 on it are uncertain; the CDR3 is the one TCRdb lists. The genes are TRBV9 and TRBJ2-3; TRBD2 was called by the table and not checked on the DNA. CDR1 and CDR2 from the germline V gene are SGDLS and YYNGEE. The CDR3 spans 11 amino acids, including both terminal residues. The CDR3 loop is CASSEGLAFRD.

This rearrangement joins TRBV9 to TRBJ1-4; TRBD1 is a possible D gene (5 bases). Germline V lookup: CDR1 SGDLS, CDR2 YYNGEE. V gave up 4 bases and J gave up 3 bases, with 16 bases separating them. The CDR3 is 16 amino acids. The CDR3 reads CASSTSFRVSNEKLFF. CDR3 in DNA: TGTGCCAGCAGCACCAGCTTCAGGGTCTCTAATGAAAAACTGTTTTTT.

The chain has TRBV6-1 and TRBJ2-7, with 7 bases matching TRBD2. This CDR3 has 11 amino acids. The V gene end was trimmed by 8 bases and the J gene end by 5 bases; junction bases not matched to a gene: 3. Germline CDR1 and CDR2: MNHNS and SASEGT. The CDR3 DNA follows: TGTGCCAGCCGCCGGGGGGACGAGCAGTACTTC. This gives the protein CASRRGDEQYF.

The chain has TRBV18 and TRBJ1-5; 7 bases are shared with TRBD1. Germline trimming cut 3 bases from V and 4 bases from J; bases unmatched to any gene: 12. In germline, CDR1 is KGHSH, CDR2 LQKENI. The CDR3 covers 17 residues. For the CDR3, the DNA is TGTGCCAGCTCACCGACAGGGAAGAACGGTGGAAATCAGCCCCAGCATTTT. It specifies CASSPTGKNGGNQPQHF.

The chain recombines TRBV5-4 with TRBJ2-1, with D hard to call. Germline CDR1 and CDR2: SGHNT and YYREEE (reference sequence). This CDR3 has 13 residues. V gave up 1 base and J gave up 8 bases, with 10 bases separating them. The DNA of the CDR3 is TGTGCCAGCAGCTTGTCGGACGTTTATGAGCAGTTCTTC. Amino acid sequence: CASSLSDVYEQFF.

The genes are TRBV11-3 and TRBJ2-1; 7 nucleotides line up with TRBD2. CDR3 length: 15 amino acids. Germline-derived CDR1 and CDR2 are SGHNT and YENEEA. Germline trimming cut 4 bases from V and 2 bases from J; bases unmatched to any gene: 5. CDR3 nucleotide sequence: TGTGCCAGCAGCTATACTAGCGTCCCCTACAATGAGCAGTTCTTC. Its protein is CASSYTSVPYNEQFF.

The chain joins TRBV6-5 to TRBJ1-2, with TRBD1 matching 11 bases. Germline values: CDR1 MNHEY, CDR2 SVGAGI. V trimming: 2 bases; J trimming: 2 bases; junction bases outside the gene matches: 4. There are 16 residues in the CDR3. The CDR3 sequence is CASSYTGTGGNYGYTF. CDR3 nucleotide sequence: TGTGCCAGCAGTTACACGGGGACAGGGGGGAACTATGGCTACACCTTC.

This clone occurred once. The J gene is TRBJ1-3, the V gene TRBV28; a possible D gene is TRBD1 (5 bases). Trimming took off 2 bases at V and 7 bases at J, with 12 bases between the two ends. CDR1 is MDHEN and CDR2 is SYDVKM in the germline V gene. The CDR3 is made up of 14 amino acids. In DNA, the CDR3 is TGTGCCAGCAGTTTACGCAGGGAGAGGAACACCATATATTTT. As protein: CASSLRRERNTIYF.

The chain has TRBV5-1 and TRBJ2-7; D possibly matches TRBD1 or TRBD2 (5 bases each). The CDR3 has 13 amino acids. Trimming took 4 bases from V and 7 from J, leaving 15 bases between them. Germline V gene lookup returns CDR1 SGHRS and CDR2 YFSETQ. The DNA of the CDR3 is TGCGCCAGCAGCCCGGGGCCTAGGGAGGAGCAGTACTTC. It specifies CASSPGPREEQYF.

The chain joins TRBV24-1 to TRBJ2-3; the D gene is possibly TRBD2 (5 bases). This CDR3 has 16 residues. CDR1 and CDR2 from the germline V gene are KGHDR and SFDVKD. Trimming left V 3 bases short and J 0 bases short, with 12 bases between. As DNA, the CDR3 is TGTGCCACCAGTGATCCCAGCCTAGCTAGCACAGATACGCAGTATTTT. Protein sequence: CATSDPSLASTDTQYF.

The chain recombines TRBV28 with TRBJ1-2, with 7 bases identical to TRBD1. CDR3 size: 14 residues. Trimming at V came to 4 bases and at J to 4 bases, leaving 6 bases not matched to a gene. Looked up from germline, CDR1 is MDHEN and CDR2 is SYDVKM. CDR3 in amino acids: CASSWSGQPYGYTF. CDR3 sequence (DNA): TGTGCCAGCAGTTGGTCGGGACAGCCCTATGGCTACACCTTC.

The chain has TRBV7-8 and TRBJ1-1, with D unclear. V lost 3 bases and J 1 base, leaving 6 bases between the germline ends. The CDR3 totals 13 residues. Looked up from germline, CDR1 is SGHVS and CDR2 is FQNEAQ. The CDR3 protein is CASSFFGNTEAFF. The CDR3 DNA reads as TGTGCCAGCAGCTTTTTCGGGAACACTGAAGCTTTCTTT.

The J gene is TRBJ2-1, the V gene TRBV7-2; possibly TRBD2 for D (6 bases). CDR1 and CDR2 (germline): SGHTA, FQGNSA. CDR3 length: 15 amino acids. Trimming removed 5 bases from V and 0 bases from J, with 11 bases in between. The CDR3 is CASSNAGNSYNEQFF. The CDR3 DNA follows: TGTGCCAGCAGCAATGCGGGGAACTCCTACAATGAGCAGTTCTTC.